These 29 T cell receptor beta chains were all obtained from the same sample, sequenced in a study of blood T cells in healthy people across ages. The authors ran a second PCR of about 6 to 12 cycles using a sample-barcoded 5' primer and a J-beta primer mix. TCRdb used MiXCR to reprocess the 5' RACE reads, holding one entry per CDR3 protein. The sample holds roughly 640,000 distinct CDR3 sequences; approximately 30% are singletons and the top ten take approximately 14%. Sequencing input: blood. These receptors came from a woman older than 75 in good health.

This CDR3 is CAWRLAGQNTGELFF. The CDR3 DNA is TGTGCCTGGAGACTAGCGGGGCAGAACACCGGGGAGCTGTTTTTT. This chain uses TRBV30 with TRBJ2-2; 10 bases agree with TRBD2. Germline V gene data show CDR1 as GTSNPN and CDR2 as SVGIG (reference sequence). CDR3 size: 15 residues. J was trimmed by 1 base and V by 3 bases; bases with no gene match: 2.

This clonotype was observed a handful of times. This rearrangement joins TRBV10-3 to TRBJ1-6; D is ambiguous. V shed 4 bases and J shed 0 bases, with 10 bases lying between them. In germline, CDR1 is ENHRY, CDR2 SYGVKD. The CDR3 sequence is 16 residues long. CDR3 region: CAISGQAPSYNSPLHF. CDR3 nucleotides: TGTGCCATCAGTGGGCAGGCCCCCTCCTATAATTCACCCCTCCACTTT.

This clonotype was seen repeatedly, ten times or more. The chain combines TRBV5-1 with TRBJ2-1; a weak D match, TRBD2 (6 bases). The germline CDR1 and CDR2 sequences are SGHRS and YFSETQ. This CDR3 spans 16 amino acids. Trimming cost V 4 bases and J 0 bases, with 14 bases left between them. In DNA form, the CDR3 reads TGCGCCAGCAGCCGGAGCGGGTCAAGCTCCTACAATGAGCAGTTCTTC. Residues: CASSRSGSSSYNEQFF.

This clonotype was seen repeatedly, ten times or more. This could be a read error, since a much larger clone is one nucleotide away. The chain carries TRBV5-1 and TRBJ2-1, with D possibly matching TRBD1 (5 bases). The CDR3 has 14 amino acids. V was trimmed by 5 bases and J by 6 bases, leaving 15 bases between them. Germline CDR1 SGHRS, CDR2 YFSETQ. CDR3 sequence reads: CASRRAGMGNEQFF. CDR3 nucleotide sequence: TGCGCCAGCAGGAGAGCAGGGATGGGCAATGAGCAGTTCTTC. Using reference TRBV5-1 and TRBJ2-1 for the parts outside the CDR3, the full variable domain is KAGVTQTPRYLIKTRGQQVTLSCSPISGHRSVSWYQQTPGQGLQFLFEYFSETQRNKGNFPGRFSGRQFSNSRSEMNVSTLELGDSALYLCASRRAGMGNEQFFGPGTRLTVL.

This clonotype was recorded once. One base away lies a much larger clone, so this may be a sequencing read error. V is TRBV7-7 and J is TRBJ2-7, with a tentative D call TRBD2 (5 bases). Germline V gives CDR1 SSHAT, CDR2 FNYEAQ (reference sequence). The CDR3 sequence is 13 residues long. The CDR3 nucleotides are TGTGCTAGCAGCCCGCCGGGGTCCAATGAGCAGTACTTC. It translates to CASSPPGSNEQYF. Full variable domain (remainder filled in from reference TRBV7-7 and TRBJ2-7): GAGVSQSPRYKVTKRGQDVTLRCDPISSHATLYWYQQALGQGPEFLTYFNYEAQPDKSGLPSDRFSAERPEGSISTLTIQRTEQRDSAMYRCASSPPGSNEQYFGPGTRLTVT.

This clonotype was detected a few times. The chain links TRBV6-2 or TRBV6-3 to TRBJ2-7; the D call may be TRBD1 or TRBD2 (6 bases each). Germline V lookup: CDR1 MNHEY, CDR2 SVGEGT. Trimming pared 7 bases from V and 5 bases from J, leaving 21 bases between. This CDR3 region has 15 residues. CDR3 in DNA: TGTGCCAGCACCCGGGGGCCCAACGTTTTCGACGAGCAGTACTTC. Its translation is CASTRGPNVFDEQYF.

Details on this clonotype: This clone may be a read error of a much larger clone one base away. The genes are TRBV7-9 and TRBJ1-2, with unresolved D. Germline V CDR1 and CDR2: SEHNR, FQNEAQ (reference sequence). The CDR3 totals 14 residues. Trimming took off 2 bases at V and 8 bases at J, with 15 bases between the two ends. The CDR3 nucleotides are TGTGCCAGCAGCTTAAGTGGACTGGCCGGAGGCTACACCTTC. Amino acids: CASSLSGLAGGYTF.

The J gene is TRBJ2-2, the V gene TRBV6-6; 8 bases are a match to TRBD1. This CDR3 comprises 15 residues. Germline lookup yields CDR1 MNHNY and CDR2 SVGAGI (reference sequence). V lost 5 bases to trimming and J lost 0 bases; unmatched junction nucleotides: 2. This chain's CDR3 is CASSIQGANTGELFF. The CDR3 coding sequence is TGTGCCAGCAGTATACAGGGGGCGAACACCGGGGAGCTGTTTTTT.

The chain has TRBV24-1 and TRBJ2-2, with TRBD2 as a possible D gene (5 bases). V lost 0 bases to trimming and J lost 4 bases, with 11 bases between them. Germline CDR1 reads KGHDR; CDR2 reads SFDVKD. CDR3 length: 16 amino acids. DNA of the CDR3: TGTGCCACCAGTGATTTGCACGGGGTATCCACCGGGGAGCTGTTTTTT. Translation gives CATSDLHGVSTGELFF.

This chain connects TRBV7-3 to TRBJ1-1, with D maybe TRBD1 (5 bases). Trimming cost V 0 bases and J 4 bases, with 12 bases left between them. Germline V gene sequence: CDR1 SGHTA, CDR2 FQGTGA. The CDR3 loop spans 15 amino acids. CDR3 sequence reads: CASSLTGGGGTEAFF. The CDR3 DNA reads TGTGCCAGCAGCTTAACGGGGGGTGGGGGCACTGAAGCTTTCTTT.

This clonotype was observed many times. The chain joins TRBV20-1 to TRBJ2-3, with D possibly being TRBD1 (8 bases). Germline lookup yields CDR1 DFQATT and CDR2 SNEGSKA (reference sequence). The CDR3 runs 14 residues. The V and J ends lost 4 bases and 5 bases respectively, with 16 bases between them. The CDR3 loop is CSATRTGRGDTQYF. CDR3 coding DNA: TGCAGTGCTACTAGGACAGGGAGGGGAGATACGCAGTATTTT.

The chain is built from TRBV15 and TRBJ2-1; TRBD1 aligns across 11 bases. The junction had 7 bases not matched to a gene; V was cut back by 0 bases and J by 9 bases. Germline V gene sequence: CDR1 LNHNV, CDR2 YYDKDF (reference sequence). The CDR3 has 16 residues. CDR3 protein: CATSRDPWTGGFEQFF. DNA for the CDR3: TGTGCCACCAGCAGAGATCCTTGGACAGGGGGCTTTGAGCAGTTCTTC.

This clonotype was counted at least ten times. The chain couples TRBV12-3 or TRBV12-4 to TRBJ2-7, with 8 bases aligning to TRBD1. V lost 3 bases to trimming and J lost 6 bases; unmatched junction nucleotides: 7. The CDR3 covers 14 residues. The CDR3 DNA sequence: TGTGCCAGCAGTTTCGACAGGGGATCGTCCGAGCAGTACTTC. This codes for CASSFDRGSSEQYF.

This clonotype was observed at least ten times. The chain uses TRBV15 and TRBJ2-5; D is perhaps TRBD1 or TRBD2 (6 bases each). CDR3 length: 18 residues. Germline lookup yields CDR1 LNHNV and CDR2 YYDKDF (reference sequence). The V end was cut by 0 bases, the J end by 4 bases, with 21 bases between. CDR3 in amino acids: CATSRDLAVGGAVETQYF. The CDR3 nucleotides are TGTGCCACCAGCAGAGATCTCGCGGTGGGGGGCGCGGTAGAGACCCAGTACTTC. Drawing the rest from reference TRBV15 and TRBJ2-5, the complete variable domain is DAMVIQNPRYQVTQFGKPVTLSCSQTLNHNVMYWYQQKSSQAPKLLFHYYDKDFNNEADTPDNFQSRRPNTSFCFLDIRSPGLGDTAMYLCATSRDLAVGGAVETQYFGPGTRLLVL.

This clonotype was counted at least ten times. The gene calls are TRBV20-1 and TRBJ2-7, with D possibly matching TRBD2 (5 bases). The germline CDR1 and CDR2 sequences are DFQATT and SNEGSKA (reference sequence). V lost 6 bases and J lost 2, with 20 bases in between. This CDR3 is 15 amino acids long. The CDR3 region has the DNA TGCAGTGCCCTTAATCGGTTAGTGGGAGCCTACGAGCAGTACTTC. Amino acids: CSALNRLVGAYEQYF.

V usage is TRBV30 and J usage is TRBJ1-1; 7 bases are shared with TRBD1. This CDR3 comprises 13 residues. The V segment lost 2 bases and the J segment 3 bases; nucleotides outside the gene matches: 3. In germline, CDR1 is GTSNPN, CDR2 SVGIG (reference sequence). The CDR3 DNA sequence: TGTGCCTGGAGTCCGGGACAGCACACTGAAGCTTTCTTT. Translated: CAWSPGQHTEAFF.

In its sample, this clonotype was seen a few times. This chain uses TRBV5-1 with TRBJ1-4; D gene unclear. Germline V CDR1 and CDR2: SGHRS, YFSETQ. V dropped 0 bases and J dropped 5 bases, with 11 bases sitting between them. The CDR3 runs 15 residues. CDR3 sequence (DNA): TGCGCCAGCAGCTTGGCCGGGCAGAACAATGAAAAACTGTTTTTT. Its translation: CASSLAGQNNEKLFF.

This clonotype was seen only a few times. This may be a read error: a much more frequent sequence differs by one nucleotide. The genes are TRBV7-2 and TRBJ2-5; TRBD2 might be the D (6 bases). The CDR3 is 15 residues long. Germline V gene sequence: CDR1 SGHTA, CDR2 FQGNSA. V lost 3 bases and J lost 5, with 16 bases in between. The CDR3 loop reads CASSLGRRDRETQYF. CDR3 coding DNA: TGTGCCAGCAGCTTGGGACGGAGGGACCGGGAGACCCAGTACTTC. The full variable domain, with the rest looked up from reference TRBV7-2 and TRBJ2-5, is GAGVSQSPSNKVTEKGKDVELRCDPISGHTALYWYRQSLGQGLEFLIYFQGNSAPDKSGLPSDRFSAERTGGSVSTLTIQRTQQEDSAVYLCASSLGRRDRETQYFGPGTRLLVL.

The sample holds many counts of this clonotype. The J gene is TRBJ2-5, the V gene TRBV7-9; TRBD1 agrees at 7 bases. The V gene's germline CDR1 is SEHNR and CDR2 FQNEAQ (reference sequence). J lost 4 bases, V lost 5 bases, and 4 bases had no gene match. The CDR3 runs 13 residues. CDR3 amino acids: CASSTYRGETQYF. The CDR3 DNA reads as TGTGCCAGCAGCACGTACAGGGGAGAGACCCAGTACTTC.

Only a few counts were recorded for this clonotype. The V gene is TRBV3-1, the J gene TRBJ2-7, with TRBD1 identical over 9 bases. The length of the CDR3 is 17 residues. With 3 bases clipped from V and 1 base from J, the junction kept 10 bases outside the gene matches. Germline CDR1 LGHDT, CDR2 YNNKEL (reference sequence). CDR3 DNA sequence: TGTGCCAGCAGCCATGGGCCTGGACAGGGGTCGTCCTACGAGCAGTACTTC. It translates to CASSHGPGQGSSYEQYF.

This clonotype was observed many times. This chain links TRBV29-1 with TRBJ2-1; 8 bases align to TRBD1. The length of the CDR3 is 12 residues. Germline V gene sequence: CDR1 SQVTM, CDR2 ANQGSEA. The J segment lost 7 bases and the V segment lost 7 bases, leaving 6 bases of the junction unmatched. The CDR3 here is CSAGQGSNEQFF. In DNA form, the CDR3 reads TGCAGCGCCGGACAGGGTTCTAATGAGCAGTTCTTC.

This clonotype was seen many times. V gene TRBV5-1 combines with J gene TRBJ2-7, with D tentatively TRBD1 (5 bases). The V gene's germline CDR1 is SGHRS and CDR2 YFSETQ. V lost 0 bases and J 6 bases, leaving 10 bases between the germline ends. The CDR3 has 13 residues. The CDR3 region has the DNA TGCGCCAGCAGCTTGGGACAGCCTTCCGAGCAGTACTTC. It specifies CASSLGQPSEQYF.

In DNA, the CDR3 is TGCAGTGCTAGTACGACAAGACTGATGAACACTGAAGCTTTCTTT. Protein: CSASTTRLMNTEAFF. The chain carries TRBV20-1 and TRBJ1-1; D unresolved. Germline V lookup: CDR1 DFQATT, CDR2 SNEGSKA (reference sequence). This CDR3 contains 15 residues. Trimming removed 3 bases from V and 0 bases from J, with 14 bases in between.

The CDR3, as DNA: TGTGCCAGCAGCTTCGGCGTAGCGGAAAACATTCAGTACTTC. This codes for CASSFGVAENIQYF. The V gene is TRBV7-2, the J gene TRBJ2-4; D is perhaps TRBD2 (6 bases). V lost 3 bases to trimming and J lost 5 bases, with 11 bases between them. Germline values: CDR1 SGHTA, CDR2 FQGNSA. This CDR3 contains 14 residues.

This clonotype was seen a few times. A much larger clonotype is one base distant, so this may be a read error. The chain employs TRBV6-5 and TRBJ2-6; a possible D gene is TRBD2 (6 bases). The CDR3 covers 17 residues. CDR1 MNHEY and CDR2 SVGAGI come from the germline V gene. DNA of the CDR3: TGTGCCAGCAGTTATGGGGGGTCGAGCTCTGGGGCCAACGTCCTGATTTTC. Its translation: CASSYGGSSSGANVLIF.

This clonotype was recorded at least ten times. The chain couples TRBV20-1 to TRBJ1-5, with 9 bases lining up with TRBD1. Germline CDR1 DFQATT, CDR2 SNEGSKA (reference sequence). The V and J ends lost 0 bases and 9 bases, in that order; junction bases with no gene match: 9. The CDR3 sequence is 15 residues long. The CDR3 region has the DNA TGCAGTGCTAGAGATGAGGGGACAGGGATGTGGCCCCAGCATTTT. Amino acids: CSARDEGTGMWPQHF.

This clonotype was observed many times. The chain carries TRBV9 and TRBJ1-2; 7 bases match TRBD1. Losses at the gene ends were 1 base for V and 4 bases for J; bases not matched to a gene: 7. The CDR3 spans 15 residues. Germline CDR1 SGDLS, CDR2 YYNGEE. CDR3 nucleotide sequence: TGTGCCAGCAGCGTAAGCCGGGACAGACCCTATGGCTACACCTTC. Translating it yields CASSVSRDRPYGYTF.

This clonotype was seen at least ten times. J is TRBJ2-5 and V is TRBV3-1; 11 bases align to TRBD2. The V and J ends lost 5 bases and 5 bases, in that order; junction bases with no gene match: 4. Per the germline V gene, CDR1 is LGHDT and CDR2 is YNNKEL (reference sequence). The CDR3 totals 14 residues. CDR3 sequence: CASSVSSGRETQYF. The DNA for the CDR3 is TGTGCCAGCAGCGTCTCTAGCGGGAGGGAGACCCAGTACTTC.

This clonotype was seen once. The chain links TRBV20-1 to TRBJ2-7; 7 bases are shared with TRBD1. This CDR3 comprises 15 residues. The J segment lost 4 bases and the V segment lost 2 bases, leaving 11 bases of the junction unmatched. Germline loops: CDR1 DFQATT, CDR2 SNEGSKA (reference sequence). The CDR3: CSARSPGQRTYEQYF. The DNA of the CDR3 is TGCAGTGCTAGATCCCCGGGACAGCGAACTTACGAGCAGTACTTC.